These 13 T cell receptor beta chains were all obtained from the same sample, sequenced in a study of T cell responses to AZD1222 COVID-19 vaccine. Profiled with immunoSEQ multiplex PCR; TCRdb holds only in-frame clones, not every one. Among 65,000 to 85,000 clones listed, nearly 90% were seen once. Sequenced material: peripheral blood, taken on day 0 of AZD1222 vaccination. These receptors originate from an adult in good health.

This clone was recorded once. The V and J genes are TRBV27 and TRBJ2-7; 7 bases match TRBD2. V gave up 0 bases and J gave up 3 bases; unmatched junction bases: 5. This CDR3 has 15 amino acids. Germline V gene data show CDR1 as MNHEY and CDR2 as SMNVEV (reference sequence). The CDR3 sequence is CASSLSSGGIYEQYF. CDR3 in DNA: TGTGCCAGCAGTTTATCTTCCGGGGGGATCTACGAGCAGTACTTC.

This chain connects TRBV18 to TRBJ2-1; no clear D. V was shortened by 0 bases and J by 3 bases, with 6 bases between the two germline ends. Germline assignment: CDR1 KGHSH and CDR2 LQKENI. There are 14 residues in the CDR3. CDR3 loop: CASSPPSSYNEQFF. CDR3 nucleotide sequence: TGTGCCAGCTCACCACCGTCTAGCTACAATGAGCAGTTCTTC.

V is TRBV5-1 and J is TRBJ1-1; D might be TRBD1 (6 bases). CDR3 length: 13 residues. Trimming removed 4 bases from V and 5 bases from J, with 12 bases in between. The germline V gene encodes CDR1 SGHRS and CDR2 YFSETQ. The CDR3 spells CASSLQGGTEAFF. DNA for the CDR3: TGCGCCAGCAGCCTACAGGGAGGGACTGAAGCTTTCTTT. The full variable domain, rest sourced from reference TRBV5-1 and TRBJ1-1, is KAGVTQTPRYLIKTRGQQVTLSCSPISGHRSVSWYQQTPGQGLQFLFEYFSETQRNKGNFPGRFSGRQFSNSRSEMNVSTLELGDSALYLCASSLQGGTEAFFGQGTRLTVV.

The chain has TRBV5-1 and TRBJ2-7; TRBD1 agrees at 10 bases. V was clipped by 3 bases and J by 3 bases; unmatched bases: 6. Germline-derived CDR1 and CDR2 are SGHRS and YFSETQ. The CDR3 spans 15 residues. This CDR3 is CASSYAGTGVYEQYF. For the CDR3, the DNA is TGCGCCAGCAGCTACGCCGGGACAGGGGTCTACGAGCAGTACTTC.

The rearrangement links TRBV4-1 to TRBJ2-2; 10 bases are shared with TRBD2. The ends lost 1 base at V and 0 bases at J; junction bases unmatched: 5. The V gene's germline CDR1 is MGHRA and CDR2 YSYEKL. The CDR3 has 18 amino acids. CDR3 bases: TGCGCCAGCAGCCAAGTTCGGAGCGGGGGGGCGAACACCGGGGAGCTGTTTTTT. This encodes CASSQVRSGGANTGELFF.

This clone appeared a single time. The rearrangement joins TRBV10-3 to TRBJ2-7; D perhaps matches TRBD2 (6 bases). Germline V gene sequence: CDR1 ENHRY, CDR2 SYGVKD. Trimming cost V 0 bases and J 3 bases, with 12 bases left between them. The CDR3 covers 15 residues. CDR3 sequence: CAISESIGEVYEQYV. In DNA form, the CDR3 reads TGTGCCATCAGTGAGTCGATCGGGGAGGTCTACGAGCAGTACGTC.

The V call is TRBV12-3 or TRBV12-4, the J call TRBJ1-2, with D hard to call. There are 13 residues in the CDR3. The ends were cut back, 8 bases at V and 3 bases at J, with 13 bases in the middle. CDR3 in amino acids: CASGIMTDYGYTF. In DNA form, the CDR3 reads TGTGCCAGCGGGATTATGACGGACTATGGCTACACCTTC.

The chain employs TRBV7-2 and TRBJ2-2, with TRBD2 identical over 7 bases. CDR1 and CDR2 (germline): SGHTA, FQGNSA. The CDR3 spans 13 residues. The V segment lost 5 bases and the J segment 5 bases; nucleotides outside the gene matches: 2. The CDR3 nucleotides read TGTGCCAGCAGCCCCGGGGGGACCGGGGAGCTGTTTTTT. It codes for CASSPGGTGELFF.

The chain carries TRBV19 and TRBJ2-6; 10 bases line up with TRBD1. Germline V gives CDR1 LNHDA, CDR2 SQIVND (reference sequence). This CDR3 spans 19 amino acids. The ends lost 9 bases at V and 0 bases at J; junction bases unmatched: 14. The CDR3 region is CASHRDRGDFLSGANVLTF. CDR3 coding DNA: TGTGCCAGCCACCGGGACAGGGGAGATTTCCTCTCTGGGGCCAACGTCCTGACTTTC.

This chain links TRBV11-3 with TRBJ2-7, with D perhaps being TRBD1 or TRBD2 (6 bases each). V lost 5 bases to trimming and J lost 5 bases, with 16 bases between them. Germline-derived CDR1 and CDR2 are SGHNT and YENEEA. The CDR3 spans 14 residues. The CDR3 loop reads CASSRGQASDEQYF. CDR3 DNA: TGTGCCAGCAGCCGGGGGCAAGCCTCGGACGAGCAGTACTTC.

The rearrangement joins TRBV11-1 to TRBJ2-5; tentatively, D is TRBD1 or TRBD2 (6 bases each). The CDR3 has 15 residues. The V end lost 5 bases, the J end lost 2 bases, and 15 bases lay between the germline ends. CDR1 SGHAT and CDR2 FQDESV come from the germline V gene (reference sequence). CDR3 amino acids: CASSPYRGTQETQYF. The DNA for the CDR3 is TGTGCCAGCAGCCCTTATAGGGGGACTCAAGAGACCCAGTACTTC.

This sequence joins TRBV12-5 and TRBJ1-6; D gene uncertain. Germline V gene sequence: CDR1 LGHNT, CDR2 FRNRAP. This CDR3 has 16 amino acids. The germline V and J ends were trimmed by 9 bases and 0 bases, with 15 bases remaining between them. In nucleotides, the CDR3 is TGTGCTAGCGCCCCTGAAGGAAGCTCCTATAATTCACCCCTCCACTTT. It specifies CASAPEGSSYNSPLHF.

The rearrangement uses TRBV18 and TRBJ2-1, with 8 bases lining up with TRBD1. V lost 4 bases and J lost 5; bases outside the gene matches: 10. The CDR3 has 16 residues. CDR1 is KGHSH, CDR2 LQKENI, per germline. The CDR3 coding sequence is TGTGCCAGCTCACTAACCGACAGGGGTAGGGACAATGAGCAGTTCTTC. Protein product: CASSLTDRGRDNEQFF.